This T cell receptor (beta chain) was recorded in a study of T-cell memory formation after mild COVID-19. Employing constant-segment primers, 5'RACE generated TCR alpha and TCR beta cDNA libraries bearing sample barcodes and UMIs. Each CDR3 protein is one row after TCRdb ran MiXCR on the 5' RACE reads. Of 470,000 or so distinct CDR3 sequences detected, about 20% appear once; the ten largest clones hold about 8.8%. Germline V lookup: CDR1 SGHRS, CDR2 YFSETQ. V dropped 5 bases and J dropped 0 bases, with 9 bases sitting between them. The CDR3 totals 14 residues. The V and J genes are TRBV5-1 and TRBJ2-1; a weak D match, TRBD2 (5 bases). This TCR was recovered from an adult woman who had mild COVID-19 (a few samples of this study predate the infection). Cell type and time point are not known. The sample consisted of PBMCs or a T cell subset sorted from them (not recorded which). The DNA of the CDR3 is TGCGCCAGCAGGGTAAGCGGCTCCTACAATGAGCAGTTCTTC. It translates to CASRVSGSYNEQFF.